This T cell receptor beta chain was recorded in a study of T cells in Graves' hyperthyroidism and ophthalmopathy. Whole-study findings and limits: The model foresaw ophthalmopathy a median 6.5 months prior to onset.

From germline, CDR1 is SEHNR and CDR2 FQNEAQ (reference sequence). The CDR3 has 15 amino acids. V was pared by 8 bases and J by 5 bases, with 9 bases of the junction left unmatched. Ophthalmopathy patients showed a Clinical Activity Score of at least 3, NOSPECS grade of at least 4 and duration under 3 months. RNA transcripts were the template for amplifying TCR beta CDR3 regions. Carried out on the TCR CDR3, a first-round RT-PCR used the HTBI primer set. TCRdb itself ran the multiplex PCR reads through MiXCR, one entry per CDR3 protein. The sample consists of hundreds of thousands of distinct CDR3 sequences, around 15% of them appearing once. About this clonotype: Its specificity is unknown.

The sequence derives from a man aged 45 to 65 with Graves' ophthalmopathy. The specimen was blood. The chain carries TRBV7-9 and TRBJ2-2, with TRBD1 matching over 9 bases. The CDR3 region has the DNA TGTGCCAGCGGCACATGGGACAGGGTGACCGGGGAGCTGTTTTTT. It yields the protein CASGTWDRVTGELFF.